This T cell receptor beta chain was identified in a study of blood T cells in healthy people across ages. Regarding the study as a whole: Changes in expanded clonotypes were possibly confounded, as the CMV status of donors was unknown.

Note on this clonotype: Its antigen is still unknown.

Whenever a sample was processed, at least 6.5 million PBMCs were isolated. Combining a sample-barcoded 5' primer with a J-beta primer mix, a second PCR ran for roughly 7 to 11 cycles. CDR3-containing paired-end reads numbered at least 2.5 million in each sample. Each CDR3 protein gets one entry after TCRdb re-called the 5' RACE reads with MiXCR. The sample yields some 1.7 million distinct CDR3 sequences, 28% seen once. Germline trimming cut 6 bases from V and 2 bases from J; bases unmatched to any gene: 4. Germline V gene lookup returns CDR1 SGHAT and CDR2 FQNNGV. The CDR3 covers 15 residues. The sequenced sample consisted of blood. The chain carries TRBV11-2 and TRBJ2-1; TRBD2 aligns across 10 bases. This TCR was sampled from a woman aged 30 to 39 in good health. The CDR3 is CASRRAGGPYNEQFF. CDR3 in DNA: TGTGCCAGCAGGCGAGCGGGGGGGCCCTACAATGAGCAGTTCTTC. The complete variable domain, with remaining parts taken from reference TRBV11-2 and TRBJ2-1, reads EAGVAQSPRYKIIEKRQSVAFWCNPISGHATLYWYQQILGQGPKLLIQFQNNGVVDDSQLPKDRFSAERLKGVDSTLKIQPAKLEDSAVYLCASRRAGGPYNEQFFGPGTRLTVL.